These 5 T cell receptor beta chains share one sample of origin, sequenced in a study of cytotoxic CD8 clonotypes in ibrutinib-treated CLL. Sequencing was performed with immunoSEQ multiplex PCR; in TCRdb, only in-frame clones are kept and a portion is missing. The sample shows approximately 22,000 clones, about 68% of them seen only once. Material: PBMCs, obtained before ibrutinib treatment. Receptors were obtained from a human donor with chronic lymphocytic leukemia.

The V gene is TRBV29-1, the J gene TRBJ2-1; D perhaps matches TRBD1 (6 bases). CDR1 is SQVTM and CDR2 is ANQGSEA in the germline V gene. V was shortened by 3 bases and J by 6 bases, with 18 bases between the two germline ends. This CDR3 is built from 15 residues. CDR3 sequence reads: CSVDRLAQGGNEQFF. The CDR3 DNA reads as TGCAGCGTTGATAGATTGGCCCAAGGGGGCAATGAGCAGTTCTTC.

This CDR3 is CASSLQPRGGELFF. As DNA, the CDR3 is TGTGCCAGCTCCCTCCAACCCCGGGGCGGGGAGCTGTTTTTT. This chain joins TRBV6-4 and TRBJ2-2, with D possibly TRBD2 on 5 matching bases. Germline loops: CDR1 MRHNA, CDR2 SNTAGT. The CDR3 spans 14 residues. V was pared by 8 bases and J by 7 bases, with 17 bases between.

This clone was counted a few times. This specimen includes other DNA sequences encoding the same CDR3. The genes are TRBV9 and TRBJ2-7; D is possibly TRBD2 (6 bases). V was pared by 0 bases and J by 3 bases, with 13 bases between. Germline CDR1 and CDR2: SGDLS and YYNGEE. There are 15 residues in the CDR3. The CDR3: CASSVAGGVFYEQYF. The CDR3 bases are TGTGCCAGCAGCGTAGCGGGCGGGGTCTTCTACGAGCAGTACTTC.

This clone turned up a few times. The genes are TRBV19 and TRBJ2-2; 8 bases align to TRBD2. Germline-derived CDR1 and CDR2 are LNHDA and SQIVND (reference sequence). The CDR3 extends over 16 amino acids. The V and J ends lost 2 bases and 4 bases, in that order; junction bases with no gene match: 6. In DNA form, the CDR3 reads TGTGCCAGTAGTATACTCCGGGGGACTAGCACCGGGGAGCTGTTTTTT. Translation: CASSILRGTSTGELFF.

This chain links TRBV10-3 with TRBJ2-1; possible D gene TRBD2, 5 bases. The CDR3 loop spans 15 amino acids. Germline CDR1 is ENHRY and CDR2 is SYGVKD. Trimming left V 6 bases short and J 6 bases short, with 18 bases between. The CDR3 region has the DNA TGTGCCATCAGAGATAGGCCTAGCCGGGGCAATGAGCAGTTCTTC. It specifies CAIRDRPSRGNEQFF.